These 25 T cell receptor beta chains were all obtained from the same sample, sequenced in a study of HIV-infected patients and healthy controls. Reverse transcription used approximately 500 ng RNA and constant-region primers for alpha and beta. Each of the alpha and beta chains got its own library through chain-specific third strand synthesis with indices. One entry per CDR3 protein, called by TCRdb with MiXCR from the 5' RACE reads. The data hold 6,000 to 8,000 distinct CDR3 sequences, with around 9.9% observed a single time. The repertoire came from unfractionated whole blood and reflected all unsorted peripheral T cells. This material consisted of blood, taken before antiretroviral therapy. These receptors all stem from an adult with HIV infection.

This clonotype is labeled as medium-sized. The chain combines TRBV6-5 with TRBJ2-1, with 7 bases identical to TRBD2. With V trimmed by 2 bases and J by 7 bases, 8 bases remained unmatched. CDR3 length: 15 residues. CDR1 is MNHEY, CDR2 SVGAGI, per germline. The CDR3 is CASSYSTSELNEQFF. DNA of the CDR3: TGTGCCAGCAGTTACAGCACTAGCGAGCTGAATGAGCAGTTCTTC.

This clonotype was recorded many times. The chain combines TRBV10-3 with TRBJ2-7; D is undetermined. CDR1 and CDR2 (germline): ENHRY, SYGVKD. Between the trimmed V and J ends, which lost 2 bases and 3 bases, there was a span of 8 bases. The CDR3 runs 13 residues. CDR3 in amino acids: CAISEVFGYEQYF. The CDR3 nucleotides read TGTGCCATCAGTGAGGTATTCGGCTACGAGCAGTACTTC.

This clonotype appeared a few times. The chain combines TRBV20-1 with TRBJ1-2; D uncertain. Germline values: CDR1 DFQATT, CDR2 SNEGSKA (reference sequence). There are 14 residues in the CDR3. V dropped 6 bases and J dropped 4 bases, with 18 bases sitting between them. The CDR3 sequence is CSAPRQPEGYGYTF. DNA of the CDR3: TGCAGTGCCCCCCGCCAGCCGGAGGGCTATGGCTACACCTTC.

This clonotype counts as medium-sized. Here the CDR3 DNA reads TGTGCCAGCAGCTTAGTAGCGGGAGTGAGCAGCACAGATACGCAGTATTTT. It encodes CASSLVAGVSSTDTQYF. V is TRBV7-2 and J is TRBJ2-3, with 9 positions matching TRBD2. This CDR3 has 17 amino acids. The V gene end was trimmed by 1 base and the J gene end by 0 bases; junction bases not matched to a gene: 5. Per germline, CDR1 SGHTA and CDR2 FQGNSA.

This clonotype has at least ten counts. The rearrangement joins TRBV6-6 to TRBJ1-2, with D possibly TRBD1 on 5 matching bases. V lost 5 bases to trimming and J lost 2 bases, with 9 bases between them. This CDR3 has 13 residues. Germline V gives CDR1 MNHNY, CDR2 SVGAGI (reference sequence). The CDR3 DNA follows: TGTGCCAGCAGTAGACAGAGAAACTATGGCTACACCTTC. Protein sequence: CASSRQRNYGYTF.

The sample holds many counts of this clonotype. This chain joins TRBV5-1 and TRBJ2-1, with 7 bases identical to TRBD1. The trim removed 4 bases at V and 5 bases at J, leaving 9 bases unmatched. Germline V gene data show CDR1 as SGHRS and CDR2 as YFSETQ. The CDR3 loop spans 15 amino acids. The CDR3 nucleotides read TGCGCCAGCAGCCAGAGTCGAGGGGGCAACAATGAGCAGTTCTTC. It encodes CASSQSRGGNNEQFF.

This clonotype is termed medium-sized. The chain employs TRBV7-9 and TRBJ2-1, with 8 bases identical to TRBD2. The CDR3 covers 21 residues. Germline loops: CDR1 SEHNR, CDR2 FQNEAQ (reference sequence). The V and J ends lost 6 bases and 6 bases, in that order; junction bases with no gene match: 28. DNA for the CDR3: TGTGCCAGCAGGTTGATATTACTTTTCCGGGTAGGACTAGCTATATCCAATGAGCAGTTCTTC. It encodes CASRLILLFRVGLAISNEQFF. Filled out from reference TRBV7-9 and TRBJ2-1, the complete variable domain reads DTGVSQNPRHKITKRGQNVTFRCDPISEHNRLYWYRQTLGQGPEFLTYFQNEAQLEKSRLLSDRFSAERPKGSFSTLEIQRTEQGDSAMYLCASRLILLFRVGLAISNEQFFGPGTRLTVL.

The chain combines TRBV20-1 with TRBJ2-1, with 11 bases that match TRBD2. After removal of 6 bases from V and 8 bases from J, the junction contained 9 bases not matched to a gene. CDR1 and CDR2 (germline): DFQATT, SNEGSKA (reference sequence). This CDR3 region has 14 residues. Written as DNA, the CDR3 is TGCAGTGCAACTAGCGGGAGCAGGGGAGATGAGCAGTTCTTC. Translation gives CSATSGSRGDEQFF.

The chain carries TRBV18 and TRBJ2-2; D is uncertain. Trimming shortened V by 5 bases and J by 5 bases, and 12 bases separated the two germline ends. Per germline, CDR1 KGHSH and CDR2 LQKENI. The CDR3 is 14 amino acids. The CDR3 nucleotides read TGTGCCAGCTCAGGACGAGGAATAACCGGGGAGCTGTTTTTT. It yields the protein CASSGRGITGELFF. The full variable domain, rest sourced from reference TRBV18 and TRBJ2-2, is NAGVMQNPRHLVRRRGQEARLRCSPMKGHSHVYWYRQLPEEGLKFMVYLQKENIIDESGMPKERFSAEFPKEGPSILRIQQVVRGDSAAYFCASSGRGITGELFFGEGSRLTVL.

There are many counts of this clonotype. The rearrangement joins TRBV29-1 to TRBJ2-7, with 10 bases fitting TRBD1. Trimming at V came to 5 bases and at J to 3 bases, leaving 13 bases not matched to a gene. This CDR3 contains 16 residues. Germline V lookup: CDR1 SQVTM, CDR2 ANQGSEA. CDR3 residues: CSVSTRSGTGVYEQYF. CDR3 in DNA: TGCAGCGTTTCTACTCGCTCCGGGACAGGGGTCTACGAGCAGTACTTC.

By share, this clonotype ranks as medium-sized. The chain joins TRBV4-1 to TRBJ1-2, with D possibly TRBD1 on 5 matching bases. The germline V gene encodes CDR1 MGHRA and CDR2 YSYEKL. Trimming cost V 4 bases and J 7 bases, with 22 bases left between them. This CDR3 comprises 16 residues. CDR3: CASSPLPGTELFGYTF. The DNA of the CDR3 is TGCGCCAGCAGCCCCCTACCCGGGACGGAGCTATTTGGCTACACCTTC.

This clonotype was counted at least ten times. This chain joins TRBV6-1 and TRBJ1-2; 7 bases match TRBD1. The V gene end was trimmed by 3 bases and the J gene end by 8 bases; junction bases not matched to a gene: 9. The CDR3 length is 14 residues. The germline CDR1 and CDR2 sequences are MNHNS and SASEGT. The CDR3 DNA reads TGTGCCAGCAGTGAGACAGGGATGGGTCGCGGCTACACCTTC. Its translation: CASSETGMGRGYTF.

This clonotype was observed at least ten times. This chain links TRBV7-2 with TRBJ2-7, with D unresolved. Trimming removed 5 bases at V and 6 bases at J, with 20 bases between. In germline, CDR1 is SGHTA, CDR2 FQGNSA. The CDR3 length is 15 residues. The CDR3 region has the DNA TGTGCCAGCAGCACGGCCCCTCTTTTGGCTTTCGAGCAGTACTTC. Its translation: CASSTAPLLAFEQYF. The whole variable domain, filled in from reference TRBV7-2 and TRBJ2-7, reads GAGVSQSPSNKVTEKGKDVELRCDPISGHTALYWYRQSLGQGLEFLIYFQGNSAPDKSGLPSDRFSAERTGGSVSTLTIQRTQQEDSAVYLCASSTAPLLAFEQYFGPGTRLTVT.

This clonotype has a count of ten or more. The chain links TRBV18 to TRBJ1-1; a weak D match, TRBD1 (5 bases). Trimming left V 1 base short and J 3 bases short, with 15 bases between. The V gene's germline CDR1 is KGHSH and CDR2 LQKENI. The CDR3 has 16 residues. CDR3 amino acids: CASSPLPGRGDTEAFF. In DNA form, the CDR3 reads TGTGCCAGCTCACCACTACCTGGACGAGGGGACACTGAAGCTTTCTTT.

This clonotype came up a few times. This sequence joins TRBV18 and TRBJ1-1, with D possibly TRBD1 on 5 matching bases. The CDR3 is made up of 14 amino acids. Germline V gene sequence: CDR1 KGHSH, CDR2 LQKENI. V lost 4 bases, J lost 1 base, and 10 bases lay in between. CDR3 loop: CASSQGTTNTEAFF. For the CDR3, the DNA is TGTGCCAGCTCACAGGGGACGACGAACACTGAAGCTTTCTTT. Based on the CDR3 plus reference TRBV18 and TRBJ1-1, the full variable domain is NAGVMQNPRHLVRRRGQEARLRCSPMKGHSHVYWYRQLPEEGLKFMVYLQKENIIDESGMPKERFSAEFPKEGPSILRIQQVVRGDSAAYFCASSQGTTNTEAFFGQGTRLTVV.

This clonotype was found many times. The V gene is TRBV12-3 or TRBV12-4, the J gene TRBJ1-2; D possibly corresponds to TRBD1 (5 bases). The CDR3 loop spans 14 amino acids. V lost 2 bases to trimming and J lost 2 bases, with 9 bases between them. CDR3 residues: CASSLMGENYGYTF. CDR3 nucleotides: TGTGCCAGCAGTTTAATGGGGGAAAACTATGGCTACACCTTC.

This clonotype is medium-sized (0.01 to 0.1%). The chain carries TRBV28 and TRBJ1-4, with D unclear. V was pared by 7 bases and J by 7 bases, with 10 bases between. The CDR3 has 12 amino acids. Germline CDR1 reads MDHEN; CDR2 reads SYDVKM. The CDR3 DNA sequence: TGTGCCAGCATCGGCAGCCGTGAAAAACTGTTTTTT. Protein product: CASIGSREKLFF.

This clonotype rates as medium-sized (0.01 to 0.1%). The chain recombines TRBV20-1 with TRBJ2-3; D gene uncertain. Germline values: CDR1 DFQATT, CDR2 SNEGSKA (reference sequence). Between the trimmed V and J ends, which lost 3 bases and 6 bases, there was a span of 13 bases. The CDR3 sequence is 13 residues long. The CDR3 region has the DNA TGCAGTGCTAGTCTCGAGGTATTGGATACGCAGTATTTT. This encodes CSASLEVLDTQYF.

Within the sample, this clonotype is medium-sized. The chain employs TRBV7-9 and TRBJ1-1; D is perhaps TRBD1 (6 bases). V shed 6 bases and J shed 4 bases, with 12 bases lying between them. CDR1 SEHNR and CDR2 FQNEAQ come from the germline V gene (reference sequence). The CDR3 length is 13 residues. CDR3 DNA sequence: TGTGCCAGCAGGGCCACAGGGCCCACTGAAGCTTTCTTT. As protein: CASRATGPTEAFF.

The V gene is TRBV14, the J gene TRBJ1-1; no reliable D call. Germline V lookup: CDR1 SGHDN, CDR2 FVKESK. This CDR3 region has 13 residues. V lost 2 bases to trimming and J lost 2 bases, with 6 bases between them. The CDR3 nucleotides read TGTGCCAGCAGCCAACACCAAAACACTGAAGCTTTCTTT. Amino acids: CASSQHQNTEAFF.

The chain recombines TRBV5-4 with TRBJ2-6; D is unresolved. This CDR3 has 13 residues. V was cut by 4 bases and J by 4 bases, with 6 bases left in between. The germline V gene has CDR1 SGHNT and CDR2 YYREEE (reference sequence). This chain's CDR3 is CASSVAGANVLTF. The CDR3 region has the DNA TGTGCCAGCAGCGTGGCCGGGGCCAACGTCCTGACTTTC.

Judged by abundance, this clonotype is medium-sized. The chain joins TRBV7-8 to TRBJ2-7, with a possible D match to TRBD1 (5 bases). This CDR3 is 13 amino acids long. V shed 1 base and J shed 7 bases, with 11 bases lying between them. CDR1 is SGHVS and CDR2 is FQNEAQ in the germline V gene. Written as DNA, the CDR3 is TGTGCCAGCAGCTTAGGGTGGGGCTTGGAGCAGTACTTC. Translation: CASSLGWGLEQYF.

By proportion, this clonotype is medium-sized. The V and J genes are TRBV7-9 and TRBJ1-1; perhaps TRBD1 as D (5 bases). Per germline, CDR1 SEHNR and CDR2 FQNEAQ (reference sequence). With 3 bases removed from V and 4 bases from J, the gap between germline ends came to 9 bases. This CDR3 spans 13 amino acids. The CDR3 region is CASSLGVGTEAFF. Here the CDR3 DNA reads TGTGCCAGCAGCTTGGGGGTGGGCACTGAAGCTTTCTTT.

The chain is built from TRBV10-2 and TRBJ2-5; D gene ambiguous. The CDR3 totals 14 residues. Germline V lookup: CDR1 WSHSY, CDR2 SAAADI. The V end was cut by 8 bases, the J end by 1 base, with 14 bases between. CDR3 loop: CASGPEEIQETQYF. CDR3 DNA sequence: TGCGCCAGCGGTCCCGAGGAGATCCAAGAGACCCAGTACTTC.

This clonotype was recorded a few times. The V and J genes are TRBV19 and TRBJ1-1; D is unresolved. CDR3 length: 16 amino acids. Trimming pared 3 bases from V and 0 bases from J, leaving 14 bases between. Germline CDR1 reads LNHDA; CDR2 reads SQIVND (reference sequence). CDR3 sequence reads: CASSISGSSMNTEAFF. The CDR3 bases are TGTGCCAGTAGTATCTCGGGCAGCAGCATGAACACTGAAGCTTTCTTT.